What follows are 4 T cell receptor beta chains derived from one specimen sequenced in a study of radiotherapy plus CTLA-4 blockade in lung cancer. The assay was immunoSEQ multiplex PCR, and TCRdb's table has in-frame clones only and misses some. This table has 35,000 to 40,000 clones, 80% to 90% appearing once. The starting material was peripheral blood, obtained from a patient treated with radiotherapy plus ipilimumab. These receptors originate from a human donor with non-small cell lung cancer whose response to radiotherapy plus ipilimumab could not be evaluated.

The J gene is TRBJ2-7, the V gene TRBV23-1; maybe TRBD2 (5 bases). TRBV23-1 is an ORF; its function is uncertain. V lost 8 bases, J lost 2 bases, and 10 bases lay in between. The CDR3 covers 12 residues. The CDR3 here is CASDGITYEQYF. CDR3 in DNA: TGCGCCAGCGACGGGATTACCTACGAGCAGTACTTC.

The genes are TRBV28 and TRBJ1-2, with D tentatively TRBD1 (6 bases). In germline, CDR1 is MDHEN, CDR2 SYDVKM. V lost 6 bases, J lost 0 bases, and 20 bases lay in between. CDR3 size: 17 residues. This CDR3 is CASSPPWGRGANYGYTF. The CDR3, as DNA: TGTGCCAGCAGCCCTCCCTGGGGCAGGGGAGCTAACTATGGCTACACCTTC.

The chain carries TRBV11-1 and TRBJ2-1, with D possibly TRBD1 on 6 matching bases. The CDR3 loop spans 15 amino acids. From germline, CDR1 is SGHAT and CDR2 FQDESV (reference sequence). V lost 2 bases, J lost 2 bases, and 10 bases lay in between. CDR3 in amino acids: CASSLWDKTYNEQFF. The CDR3 bases are TGTGCCAGCAGCTTATGGGACAAGACCTACAATGAGCAGTTCTTC.

This sequence joins TRBV19 and TRBJ1-5; 7 positions match TRBD1. J was trimmed by 10 bases and V by 3 bases; bases with no gene match: 3. This CDR3 comprises 12 residues. Germline V gene sequence: CDR1 LNHDA, CDR2 SQIVND (reference sequence). CDR3: CASSMQGGPQHF. CDR3 in DNA: TGTGCCAGTAGTATGCAGGGGGGCCCCCAGCATTTT.